The 17 T cell receptor beta chains listed next were all sequenced from one sample in a study of T cells after posttransplantation cyclophosphamide. Sequencing was performed with immunoSEQ multiplex PCR; in TCRdb, only in-frame clones are kept and a portion is missing. This table has 7,000 to 9,000 clones, under 90% appearing once. A marrow graft followed busulfan-fludarabine conditioning, with cyclophosphamide on days +3 and +4. The source material was PBMCs, sampled after allogeneic stem cell transplant with posttransplant cyclophosphamide. These TCRs come from a female patient aged 40 to 50 who received an allogeneic stem cell transplant from an unrelated donor, was CMV-positive, and had no GVHD. Some T cells may be the graft donor's.

The V call is TRBV5-1, the J call TRBJ2-7; 8 bases agree with TRBD2. V lost 2 bases, J lost 2 bases, and 3 bases stayed unmatched. Per the germline V gene, CDR1 is SGHRS and CDR2 is YFSETQ. The CDR3 totals 14 residues. This CDR3 reads CASSFDGGAYEQYF. CDR3 DNA: TGCGCCAGCAGCTTTGACGGGGGGGCCTACGAGCAGTACTTC.

V usage is TRBV5-6 and J usage is TRBJ2-7; D is possibly TRBD2 (5 bases). Per the germline V gene, CDR1 is SGHDT and CDR2 is YYEEEE. This CDR3 has 15 amino acids. Trimming took off 3 bases at V and 5 bases at J, with 18 bases between the two ends. CDR3 in amino acids: CASSYRGPGSHEQYF. DNA of the CDR3: TGTGCCAGCAGCTATCGAGGACCGGGGAGCCACGAGCAGTACTTC.

V and J are TRBV30 and TRBJ1-5; TRBD1 matches 8 bases. CDR1 and CDR2 (germline): GTSNPN, SVGIG (reference sequence). The V segment lost 4 bases and the J segment 3 bases; nucleotides outside the gene matches: 14. The CDR3 consists of 17 residues. CDR3 nucleotide sequence: TGTGCCTGGACCCGACAGGGGCCCAATACCTACAATCAGCCCCAGCATTTT. Translating gives CAWTRQGPNTYNQPQHF.

This rearrangement joins TRBV28 to TRBJ2-3, with TRBD2 as a possible D gene (5 bases). Germline CDR1 is MDHEN and CDR2 is SYDVKM. V lost 5 bases, J lost 11 bases, and 11 bases lay in between. This CDR3 comprises 11 residues. CDR3 amino acids: CASSPQRMQYF. CDR3 DNA: TGTGCCAGCAGTCCCCAGCGGATGCAGTATTTT.

The chain recombines TRBV28 with TRBJ2-7; D perhaps matches TRBD1 (6 bases). The CDR3 extends over 13 amino acids. V was pared by 8 bases and J by 5 bases, with 16 bases between. The germline V gene encodes CDR1 MDHEN and CDR2 SYDVKM. The CDR3 is CASGGTGNNEQYF. The DNA for the CDR3 is TGTGCCAGCGGCGGCACAGGGAACAACGAGCAGTACTTC.

This clone was observed a single time. CDR3: CASSQRRDRGTEAFF. The CDR3 DNA reads as TGTGCCAGCAGCCAGCGCAGGGACAGGGGCACTGAAGCTTTCTTT. This chain connects TRBV4-2 to TRBJ1-1, with TRBD1 identical over 10 bases. Germline assignment: CDR1 LGHNA and CDR2 YNFKEQ. There are 15 residues in the CDR3. J was trimmed by 4 bases and V by 3 bases; bases with no gene match: 5.

The chain links TRBV7-2 to TRBJ1-4, with D possibly TRBD1 on 5 matching bases. The V end lost 7 bases, the J end lost 7 bases, and 13 bases lay between the germline ends. The CDR3 runs to 13 residues. Looked up from germline, CDR1 is SGHTA and CDR2 is FQGNSA. The CDR3 loop reads CASTVGGTEKLFF. The CDR3 nucleotides read TGTGCCAGCACTGTGGGAGGGACTGAAAAACTGTTTTTT.

The J gene is TRBJ1-1, the V gene TRBV9, with a possible D match to TRBD1 (5 bases). V shed 0 bases and J shed 5 bases, with 14 bases lying between them. Germline CDR1 reads SGDLS; CDR2 reads YYNGEE. This CDR3 contains 15 residues. The CDR3 region is CASSVGGGGRTEAFF. Written as DNA, the CDR3 is TGTGCCAGCAGCGTAGGGGGGGGAGGGAGGACTGAAGCTTTCTTT.

This clone was detected only a few times. V is TRBV5-6 and J is TRBJ2-7, with D perhaps TRBD1 (6 bases). The CDR3 extends over 17 amino acids. The V gene's germline CDR1 is SGHDT and CDR2 YYEEEE. V was shortened by 8 bases and J by 0 bases, with 24 bases between the two germline ends. The CDR3 coding sequence is TGTGCCAGTAGCCCCCGGGGACAAGGATTATCCTCCTACGAGCAGTACTTC. Encoded protein: CASSPRGQGLSSYEQYF.

J is TRBJ1-5 and V is TRBV6-1; D remains unclear. Germline CDR1 is MNHNS and CDR2 is SASEGT. CDR3 size: 13 residues. V lost 4 bases and J lost 6, with 10 bases in between. CDR3 nucleotides: TGTGCCAGCAGTGCGACCGAGGGTCAGCCCCAGCATTTT. Translation: CASSATEGQPQHF.

This chain links TRBV5-1 with TRBJ1-2; a possible D gene is TRBD1 (5 bases). The germline CDR1 and CDR2 sequences are SGHRS and YFSETQ. The V and J ends lost 5 bases and 6 bases respectively, with 17 bases between them. This CDR3 has 14 residues. The CDR3 DNA sequence: TGCGCCAGCAGGCAATTCCATTCAGGGAATGGCTACACCTTC. Its translation: CASRQFHSGNGYTF.

This chain joins TRBV4-3 and TRBJ1-5; TRBD1 matches at 7 bases. The germline gives CDR1 LGHNA, CDR2 YSLEER. This CDR3 comprises 14 residues. V lost 5 bases, J lost 6 bases, and 7 bases stayed unmatched. The CDR3 loop reads CASSEGGGSQPQHF. The CDR3 coding sequence is TGCGCCAGCAGCGAAGGGGGCGGGAGTCAGCCCCAGCATTTT.

The chain carries TRBV5-6 and TRBJ2-2, with D perhaps matching TRBD2 (6 bases). The V end was cut by 1 base, the J end by 4 bases, with 17 bases between. The CDR3 covers 17 residues. Per germline, CDR1 SGHDT and CDR2 YYEEEE. The CDR3 loop reads CASSLRKASVFTGELFF. The CDR3 DNA follows: TGTGCCAGCAGCTTGAGAAAGGCTAGCGTGTTCACCGGGGAGCTGTTTTTT. The variable domain in full, with the rest retrieved from reference TRBV5-6 and TRBJ2-2, is DAGVTQSPTHLIKTRGQQVTLRCSPKSGHDTVSWYQQALGQGPQFIFQYYEEEERQRGNFPDRFSGHQFPNYSSELNVNALLLGDSALYLCASSLRKASVFTGELFFGEGSRLTVL.

The sample holds one count of this clone. The rearrangement links TRBV11-3 to TRBJ2-2; D is unclear. Per germline, CDR1 SGHNT and CDR2 YENEEA. V was cut by 2 bases and J by 6 bases, with 7 bases left in between. This CDR3 has 13 amino acids. CDR3 coding DNA: TGTGCCAGCAGCTTAAATACGGCCGGGGAGCTGTTTTTT. Its protein product is CASSLNTAGELFF.

This chain uses TRBV11-3 with TRBJ2-7; 8 positions match TRBD1. CDR3 length: 15 residues. From germline, CDR1 is SGHNT and CDR2 YENEEA. Unmatched junction bases numbered 13, after V lost 5 bases and J lost 7 bases. CDR3 nucleotide sequence: TGTGCCAGCAGCGAGACAGGGGCGCTACTAATGGAGCAGTACTTC. Translation gives CASSETGALLMEQYF.

The rearrangement joins TRBV5-8 to TRBJ2-7, with 10 bases that match TRBD1. CDR3 size: 14 residues. V lost 0 bases, J lost 6 bases, and 3 bases stayed unmatched. Germline V gene lookup returns CDR1 SGHTS and CDR2 YDEGEE. The CDR3 sequence: CASSLEGQGREQYF. CDR3 bases: TGTGCCAGCAGCTTGGAGGGACAGGGGCGCGAGCAGTACTTC.

The J gene is TRBJ2-3, the V gene TRBV10-1; possibly TRBD1 for D (7 bases). This CDR3 spans 14 amino acids. The V end was cut by 7 bases, the J end by 4 bases, with 15 bases between. The V gene's germline CDR1 is WNHNN and CDR2 SYGVQD (reference sequence). The CDR3 region is CASIQGEESDTQYF. CDR3 sequence (DNA): TGCGCCAGCATCCAGGGGGAGGAATCAGATACGCAGTATTTT.